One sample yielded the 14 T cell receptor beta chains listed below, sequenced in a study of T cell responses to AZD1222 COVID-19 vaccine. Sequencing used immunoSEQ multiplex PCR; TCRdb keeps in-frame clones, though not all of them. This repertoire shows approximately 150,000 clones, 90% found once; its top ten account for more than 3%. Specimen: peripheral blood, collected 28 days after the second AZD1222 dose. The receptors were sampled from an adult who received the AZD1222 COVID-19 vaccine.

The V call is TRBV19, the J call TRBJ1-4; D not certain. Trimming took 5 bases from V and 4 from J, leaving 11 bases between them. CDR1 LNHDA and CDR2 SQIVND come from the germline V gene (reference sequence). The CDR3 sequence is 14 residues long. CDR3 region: CASSPPEFNEKLFF. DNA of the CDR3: TGTGCCAGTAGTCCCCCGGAATTTAATGAAAAACTGTTTTTT.

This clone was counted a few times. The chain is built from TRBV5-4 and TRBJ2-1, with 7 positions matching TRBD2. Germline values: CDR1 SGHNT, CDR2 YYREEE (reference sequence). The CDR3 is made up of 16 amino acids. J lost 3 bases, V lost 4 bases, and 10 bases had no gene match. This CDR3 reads CASSPQTSQFYNEQFF. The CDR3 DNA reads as TGTGCCAGCAGCCCGCAGACTAGCCAATTCTACAATGAGCAGTTCTTC.

CDR3 region: CASSQVAGFDEQFF. The CDR3 nucleotides read TGTGCCAGCAGCCAAGTCGCAGGGTTCGATGAGCAGTTCTTC. V and J are TRBV3-1 (or the pseudogene TRBV3-2) and TRBJ2-1, with D perhaps matching TRBD1 (5 bases). There are 14 residues in the CDR3. From germline, CDR1 is LGHDT and CDR2 YNNKEL (reference sequence). Trimming removed 1 base at V and 8 bases at J, with 12 bases between.

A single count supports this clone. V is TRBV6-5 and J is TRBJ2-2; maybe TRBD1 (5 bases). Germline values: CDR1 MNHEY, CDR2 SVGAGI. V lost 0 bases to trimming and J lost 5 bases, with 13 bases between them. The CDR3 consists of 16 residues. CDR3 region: CASSYSQQVDTGELFF. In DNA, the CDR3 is TGTGCCAGCAGTTACTCGCAACAGGTTGATACCGGGGAGCTGTTTTTT.

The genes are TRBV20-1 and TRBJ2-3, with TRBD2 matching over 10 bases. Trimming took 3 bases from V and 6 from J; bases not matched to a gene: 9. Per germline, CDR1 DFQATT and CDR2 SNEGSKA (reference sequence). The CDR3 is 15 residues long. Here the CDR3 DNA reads TGCAGTGCTAGTCCGCTAGCGGGAGTATCGGATACGCAGTATTTT. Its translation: CSASPLAGVSDTQYF.

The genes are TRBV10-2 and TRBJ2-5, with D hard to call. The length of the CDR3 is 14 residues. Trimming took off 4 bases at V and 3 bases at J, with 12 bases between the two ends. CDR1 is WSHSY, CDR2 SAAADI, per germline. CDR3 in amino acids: CASSATRTKETQYF. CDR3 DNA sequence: TGCGCCAGCAGTGCGACTCGCACCAAAGAGACCCAGTACTTC.

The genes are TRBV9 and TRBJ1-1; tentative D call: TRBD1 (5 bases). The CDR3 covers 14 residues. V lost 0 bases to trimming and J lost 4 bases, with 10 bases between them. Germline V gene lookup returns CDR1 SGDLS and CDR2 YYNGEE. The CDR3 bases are TGTGCCAGCAGCGTAGCTACGGGGCCCACTGAAGCTTTCTTT. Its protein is CASSVATGPTEAFF.

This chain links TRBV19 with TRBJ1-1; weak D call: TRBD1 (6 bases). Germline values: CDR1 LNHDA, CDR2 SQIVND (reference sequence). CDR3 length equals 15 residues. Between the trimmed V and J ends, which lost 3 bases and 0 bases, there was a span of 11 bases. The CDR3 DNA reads TGTGCCAGTAGTATTATCCAGGGGATGAACACTGAAGCTTTCTTT. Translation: CASSIIQGMNTEAFF.

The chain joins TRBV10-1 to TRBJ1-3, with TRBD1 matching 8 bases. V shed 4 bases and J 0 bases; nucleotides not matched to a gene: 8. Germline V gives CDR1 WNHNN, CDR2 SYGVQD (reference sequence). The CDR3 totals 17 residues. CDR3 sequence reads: CASSVGQGTHSGNTIYF. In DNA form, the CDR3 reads TGCGCCAGCAGTGTCGGACAGGGAACCCACTCTGGAAACACCATATATTTT.

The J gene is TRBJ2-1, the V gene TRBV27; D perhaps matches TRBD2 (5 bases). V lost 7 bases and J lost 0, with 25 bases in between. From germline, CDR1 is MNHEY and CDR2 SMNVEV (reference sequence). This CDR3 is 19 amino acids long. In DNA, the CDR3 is TGTGCCAGCAACCCTCAAAACGCAGAGGCGGGTGTCTCCTACAATGAGCAGTTCTTC. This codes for CASNPQNAEAGVSYNEQFF.

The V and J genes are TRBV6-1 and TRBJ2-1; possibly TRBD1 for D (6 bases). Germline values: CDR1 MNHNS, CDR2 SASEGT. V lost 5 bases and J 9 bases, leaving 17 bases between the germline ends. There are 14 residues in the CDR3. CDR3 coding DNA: TGTGCCAGCAGTCGGGCAGGGGAAGTTTTTGAGCAGTTCTTC. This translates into CASSRAGEVFEQFF.

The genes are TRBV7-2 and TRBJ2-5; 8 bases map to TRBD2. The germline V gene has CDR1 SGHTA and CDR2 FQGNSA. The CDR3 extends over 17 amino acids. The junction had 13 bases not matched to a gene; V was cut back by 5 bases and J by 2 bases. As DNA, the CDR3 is TGTGCCAGCAGCGCGTGGGGGGCGGGAGGACTACAAGAGACCCAGTACTTC. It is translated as CASSAWGAGGLQETQYF.

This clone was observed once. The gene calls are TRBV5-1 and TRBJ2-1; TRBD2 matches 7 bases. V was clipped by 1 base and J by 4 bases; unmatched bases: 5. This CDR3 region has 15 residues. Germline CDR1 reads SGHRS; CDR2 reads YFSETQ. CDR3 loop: CASSLRAGEYNEQFF. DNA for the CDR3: TGCGCCAGCAGCTTGAGGGCGGGAGAGTACAATGAGCAGTTCTTC.

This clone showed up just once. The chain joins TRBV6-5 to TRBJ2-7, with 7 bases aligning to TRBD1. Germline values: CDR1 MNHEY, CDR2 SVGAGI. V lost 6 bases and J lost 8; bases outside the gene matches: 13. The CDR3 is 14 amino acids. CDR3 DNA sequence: TGTGCCAGCAGCGTATCGGGACAGTTGGTCAAGCAGTACTTC. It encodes CASSVSGQLVKQYF.